These 13 T cell receptor beta chains were sequenced from one sample in a study of shared clonotypes between healthy human individuals. Naive CD8 populations comprised CD45RO-negative cells positively selected for CCR7, excluding terminally differentiated effector memory CD45RA+ cells. Clones were sequenced by immunoSEQ multiplex PCR, and TCRdb holds only the in-frame ones, with some missing. Among around 2,000,000 clones listed, about 95% were seen once. The source material was naive CD8+ T cells sorted from blood. These receptor sequences come from a man younger than 30 in good health.

The chain carries TRBV6-5 and TRBJ2-5; 8 bases map to TRBD2. This CDR3 spans 14 amino acids. Per germline, CDR1 MNHEY and CDR2 SVGAGI. Trimming removed 2 bases from V and 7 bases from J; junction bases left unmatched: 6. The CDR3: CASSYGAGVGTQYF. Written as DNA, the CDR3 is TGTGCCAGCAGTTACGGAGCGGGAGTAGGGACCCAGTACTTC.

J is TRBJ2-7 and V is TRBV27; D is ambiguous. Germline values: CDR1 MNHEY, CDR2 SMNVEV (reference sequence). This CDR3 contains 15 residues. The V end lost 4 bases, the J end lost 4 bases, and 17 bases lay between the germline ends. The CDR3 DNA reads as TGTGCCAGCAGTTCCTTGGACGGAACCCTATACGAGCAGTACTTC. Its translation: CASSSLDGTLYEQYF.

This sequence joins TRBV28 and TRBJ2-7; D remains ambiguous. The V end was cut by 1 base, the J end by 5 bases, with 6 bases between. Germline V gives CDR1 MDHEN, CDR2 SYDVKM. The CDR3 runs to 12 residues. DNA for the CDR3: TGTGCCAGCAGTTTATCTTTGGACGAGCAGTACTTC. It codes for CASSLSLDEQYF.

The chain links TRBV20-1 to TRBJ1-1; D is unclear. Germline loops: CDR1 DFQATT, CDR2 SNEGSKA (reference sequence). This CDR3 contains 11 residues. The V gene lost 0 bases and the J gene lost 3 bases, with 2 bases spanning the gap. The CDR3 is CSAREDTEAFF. As DNA, the CDR3 is TGCAGTGCTAGAGAGGACACTGAAGCTTTCTTT.

V is TRBV13 and J is TRBJ2-5; 7 positions agree with TRBD2. From germline, CDR1 is PRHDT and CDR2 FYEKMQ (reference sequence). The V segment lost 3 bases and the J segment 5 bases; nucleotides outside the gene matches: 6. CDR3 size: 14 residues. The CDR3 DNA reads TGTGCCAGCAGCTTCAGGCGGGGGAAGGAGACCCAGTACTTC. It specifies CASSFRRGKETQYF.

As for this clone: A single base separates this from a much larger clone, so it may be a read error. This CDR3 is CASSYSYEQYF. The DNA for the CDR3 is TGTGCCAGCAGCTACTCCTACGAGCAGTACTTC. The chain combines TRBV14 with TRBJ2-7; D uncertain. CDR1 is SGHDN, CDR2 FVKESK, per germline. The CDR3 runs 11 residues. Deletions cut 5 bases from V and 0 bases from J, with 2 bases between.

CDR3 in DNA: TGCGCCAGCAGTGAGGGCCCTTTCTACGAGCAGTACTTC. Translating it yields CASSEGPFYEQYF. The chain links TRBV10-1 to TRBJ2-7; D is ambiguous. Trimming took off 2 bases at V and 3 bases at J, with 8 bases between the two ends. The CDR3 is 13 amino acids. CDR1 and CDR2 from the germline V gene are WNHNN and SYGVQD (reference sequence).

The genes are TRBV5-1 and TRBJ2-3; 11 nucleotides agree with TRBD1. This CDR3 contains 13 residues. Germline V gene data show CDR1 as SGHRS and CDR2 as YFSETQ. Trimming at V came to 2 bases and at J to 13 bases, leaving 6 bases not matched to a gene. CDR3 bases: TGCGCCAGCAGCTTCAATCCGGGACAGGGGGAGTATTTT. Translated, it gives CASSFNPGQGEYF.

The gene calls are TRBV15 and TRBJ2-3; 9 bases map to TRBD2. After removal of 5 bases from V and 2 bases from J, the junction contained 8 bases not matched to a gene. The V gene's germline CDR1 is LNHNV and CDR2 YYDKDF (reference sequence). This CDR3 has 16 residues. CDR3 sequence: CATSGGGTSITDTQYF. The CDR3 DNA follows: TGTGCCACCAGCGGAGGCGGGACTAGCATCACAGATACGCAGTATTTT. Together with reference TRBV15 and TRBJ2-3, the CDR3 gives the full variable domain: DAMVIQNPRYQVTQFGKPVTLSCSQTLNHNVMYWYQQKSSQAPKLLFHYYDKDFNNEADTPDNFQSRRPNTSFCFLDIRSPGLGDTAMYLCATSGGGTSITDTQYFGPGTRLTVL.

The chain combines TRBV11-2 with TRBJ2-1; tentative D call: TRBD2 (5 bases). The CDR3 totals 11 residues. Germline assignment: CDR1 SGHAT and CDR2 FQNNGV. With 1 base removed from V and 13 bases from J, the gap between germline ends came to 8 bases. The CDR3 nucleotides are TGTGCCAGCAGCTTAGGGACTGGACAGTTCTTC. Its translation is CASSLGTGQFF. The whole variable domain, filled in from reference TRBV11-2 and TRBJ2-1, reads EAGVAQSPRYKIIEKRQSVAFWCNPISGHATLYWYQQILGQGPKLLIQFQNNGVVDDSQLPKDRFSAERLKGVDSTLKIQPAKLEDSAVYLCASSLGTGQFFGPGTRLTVL.

CDR3 nucleotides: TGTGCCAGCTCACCAGCTAGCGGGAGGTCCGAGACCCAGTACTTC. Amino acids: CASSPASGRSETQYF. The chain couples TRBV18 to TRBJ2-5; 11 nucleotides align to TRBD2. The germline V gene has CDR1 KGHSH and CDR2 LQKENI. This CDR3 spans 15 amino acids. Trimming removed 2 bases from V and 5 bases from J; junction bases left unmatched: 4.

This chain uses TRBV5-1 with TRBJ2-7; 13 nucleotides match TRBD2. In germline, CDR1 is SGHRS, CDR2 YFSETQ. The V and J ends lost 4 bases and 6 bases, in that order; junction bases with no gene match: 10. The CDR3 spans 16 residues. As DNA, the CDR3 is TGCGCCAGCAGCCACGGGACTAGCGGGGCCCTCGGCGAGCAGTACTTC. It encodes CASSHGTSGALGEQYF.

Concerning this clone: Other nucleotide sequences from this sample produce the same CDR3. V and J are TRBV7-9 and TRBJ2-3, with D unclear. The CDR3 is made up of 12 amino acids. Per germline, CDR1 SEHNR and CDR2 FQNEAQ (reference sequence). V was trimmed by 3 bases and J by 4 bases, leaving 5 bases between them. The chain's CDR3 is CASSFGADTQYF. For the CDR3, the DNA is TGTGCCAGCAGCTTCGGCGCAGATACGCAGTATTTT.